This is a list of T cell receptor beta chains from one sample in a study of vaccination and CD4 T cells after COVID-19. In TCRdb, the PCR reads were re-called with MiXCR into one record per CDR3 protein. The sample consists of fewer than 10,000 distinct CDR3 sequences, less than 55% of them appearing once. Their specific antigens are unknown. Sequencing input: CD4+ T cells from blood, cultured in vitro. These receptors were obtained from a human donor in good health. Each CDR3 is given with its conserved first and last residue.

>TRBV27|TRBJ2-4
CASRSRGLNIQYF
>TRBV7-2|TRBJ1-1
CASSFTRTGGGNEAFF
>TRBV5-5|TRBJ1-5
CASSLRPGLSNQPQHF
>TRBV2|TRBJ2-7
CASNPVRGREQYF
>TRBV20-1|TRBJ2-1
CSATGYVAGETYNEQFF
>TRBV6-1|TRBJ1-2
CASRRQGRDGYTF
>TRBV6-5|TRBJ1-2
CASSYSISERGPDGYTF
>TRBV19|TRBJ1-4
CASSRTGDEGEKLFF
>TRBV7-9|TRBJ2-7
CASSSYGTNSYEQYF
>TRBV10-3|TRBJ1-3
CTISDSTSGNTIYF
>TRBV6-1|TRBJ2-7
CASNSREKYYEQYF
>TRBV30|TRBJ2-6
CALGQGIIGANVLTF
>TRBV7-9|TRBJ1-1
CASSLQRQIPTEAFF
>TRBV6-2/TRBV6-3|TRBJ2-7
CASSYVQPLYEQYF
>TRBV30|TRBJ1-1
CAWSVQWSGGGSKAFF
>TRBV25-1|TRBJ2-2
CASSEFKGLATGELFF
>TRBV6-9|TRBJ2-7
CASSYTLYEQYF
>TRBV6-1|TRBJ1-1
CASSFVTRGRGTEAFF
>TRBV10-1|TRBJ1-1
CASSEDRVNTEAFF
>TRBV15|TRBJ1-5
CATSRVLTGRNQPQHF
>TRBV2|TRBJ1-2
CASSVGPNYGYTF
>TRBV19|TRBJ1-2
CASSKDRGRKANYGYTF
>TRBV20-1|TRBJ2-3
CSALHRPTDTQYF
>TRBV6-2/TRBV6-3|TRBJ2-7
CASSYSQSSYEQYF
>TRBV7-2|TRBJ2-7
CASSLPGKTQDEQYF
>TRBV20-1|TRBJ2-5
CSARSGVETQYF
>TRBV4-3|TRBJ2-7
CASSQDWGRGAYEQYF
>TRBV5-1|TRBJ2-3
CASSPDSSTDTQYF
>TRBV24-1|TRBJ1-6
CATSDGQGRNSPLHF
>TRBV19|TRBJ1-1
CASSNGGNTEAFF
>TRBV6-1|TRBJ2-3
CASSALTSGTTDTQYF
>TRBV7-8|TRBJ1-1
CASSLLTTNTEAFF
>TRBV6-1|TRBJ1-4
CASSATGPRKLFF
>TRBV30|TRBJ2-7
CAWSVQLGVGGRTYEQYF
>TRBV2|TRBJ2-3
CASSRDYSTDTQYF
>TRBV19|TRBJ1-5
CASIEAGLTRNQPQHF
>TRBV25-1|TRBJ1-1
CASRLTGDTEAFF
>TRBV5-1|TRBJ2-1
CASSLTSGMTVAYNEQFF
>TRBV24-1|TRBJ1-2
CATSDLDRNYGYTF